This TCR beta chain was recorded in a study of blood T cell repertoires in COVID-19. Study summary: Sources were T cells, B-cell-depleted T cells, or PBMCs; the material itself was cDNA or gDNA.

Original methodology: Estimation of nucleated cell counts was performed using reference gene primer amplification. Clones were sequenced by immunoSEQ multiplex PCR, and TCRdb holds only the in-frame ones, with some missing. Clone size and the V and J calls come from that table; the DNA yielded D and trimming. The sample has roughly 200,000 clones; about four fifths are singletons. Trimming cost V 5 bases and J 5 bases; bases outside gene matches: 6. This CDR3 is built from 15 residues. CDR1 is MNHNY and CDR2 is SVGAGI in the germline V gene (reference sequence). The sequence was obtained from a woman in her thirties or forties with COVID-19, enrolled during active disease. The chain employs TRBV6-6 and TRBJ1-4; 9 nucleotides match TRBD1. The sample was peripheral blood. CDR3 in DNA: TGTGCCAGCAGTGATACAGGGGGCGAGAATGAAAAACTGTTTTTT. It codes for CASSDTGGENEKLFF.